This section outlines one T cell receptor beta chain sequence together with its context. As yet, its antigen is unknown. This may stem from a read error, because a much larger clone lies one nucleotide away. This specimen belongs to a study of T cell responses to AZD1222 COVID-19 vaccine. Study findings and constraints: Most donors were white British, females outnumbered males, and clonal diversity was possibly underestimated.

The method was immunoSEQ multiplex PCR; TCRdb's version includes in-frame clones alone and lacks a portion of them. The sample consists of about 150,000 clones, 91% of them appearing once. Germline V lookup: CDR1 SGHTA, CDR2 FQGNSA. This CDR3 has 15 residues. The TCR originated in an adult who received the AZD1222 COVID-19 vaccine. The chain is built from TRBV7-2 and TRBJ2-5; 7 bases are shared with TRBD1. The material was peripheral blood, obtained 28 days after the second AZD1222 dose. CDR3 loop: CAGRSVGGAGETQYF. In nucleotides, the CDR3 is TGTGCCGGCAGGTCCGTAGGGGGCGCGGGTGAGACCCAGTACTTC.